A single sample gave rise to the 26 T cell receptor beta chains below, sequenced in a study of cytomegalovirus exposure and HLA in healthy donors. Both 60 Vbeta primers and 13 Jbeta primers went into the PCR. The repertoire was sequenced with immunoSEQ multiplex PCR; TCRdb's copy has only in-frame clones and lacks some. Found here are about 140,000 clones; the top ten clones hold 2% to 3%. Material: PBMCs. These receptors originate from a middle-aged man in good health and CMV-seronegative.

The CDR3 spells CATSRGTSGVISSYNEQFF. The CDR3 nucleotides are TGTGCCACCAGCAGAGGGACTAGCGGGGTTATAAGCTCCTACAATGAGCAGTTCTTC. This rearrangement joins TRBV15 to TRBJ2-1, with 12 bases matching TRBD2. Losses at the gene ends were 1 base for V and 0 bases for J; bases not matched to a gene: 7. The CDR3 is 19 amino acids. Germline CDR1 is LNHNV and CDR2 is YYDKDF (reference sequence).

The V call is TRBV5-4, the J call TRBJ2-5; tentative D call: TRBD2 (6 bases). The CDR3 extends over 13 amino acids. The germline CDR1 and CDR2 sequences are SGHNT and YYREEE (reference sequence). Trimming removed 3 bases from V and 10 bases from J, with 16 bases in between. CDR3 sequence: CASSSISGENQYF. CDR3 DNA sequence: TGTGCCAGCAGCTCCATTAGCGGTGAAAACCAGTACTTC.

The V call is TRBV4-3, the J call TRBJ2-3, with 8 nucleotides matching TRBD2. CDR3 length equals 16 residues. CDR1 LGHNA and CDR2 YSLEER come from the germline V gene. Unmatched junction bases numbered 8, after V lost 4 bases and J lost 2 bases. The CDR3: CASSPGRGLSTDTQYF. In nucleotides, the CDR3 is TGCGCCAGCAGCCCCGGGAGGGGTCTTTCCACAGATACGCAGTATTTT.

V is TRBV15 and J is TRBJ1-1; 8 nucleotides agree with TRBD1. V lost 8 bases, J lost 4 bases, and 9 bases stayed unmatched. Germline assignment: CDR1 LNHNV and CDR2 YYDKDF (reference sequence). The CDR3 loop spans 14 amino acids. For the CDR3, the DNA is TGTGCCACCGGAGGGCAGGGGGCGAGCACTGAAGCTTTCTTT. Its translation is CATGGQGASTEAFF.

This sequence joins TRBV5-6 and TRBJ1-4; 12 positions match TRBD1. V dropped 4 bases and J dropped 8; count of bases not matched to a gene: 9. The CDR3 extends over 16 amino acids. Germline V CDR1 and CDR2: SGHDT, YYEEEE. The CDR3 sequence is CASSNRDRGRGEKLFF. The CDR3 DNA reads as TGTGCCAGCAGCAACCGGGACAGGGGGCGAGGGGAAAAACTGTTTTTT.

The chain joins TRBV6-5 to TRBJ1-5; D is ambiguous. Germline V lookup: CDR1 MNHEY, CDR2 SVGAGI. The CDR3 totals 13 residues. V lost 5 bases and J lost 5, with 10 bases in between. CDR3 sequence: CASSNREHQPQHF. Written as DNA, the CDR3 is TGTGCCAGCAGTAACCGGGAGCATCAGCCCCAGCATTTT.

This chain uses TRBV7-3 with TRBJ2-3; no reliable D call. Trimming stripped 2 bases from V and 1 base from J, with 7 bases between. CDR1 is SGHTA and CDR2 is FQGTGA in the germline V gene. CDR3 length: 14 residues. The CDR3 spells CASSLVTGTDTQYF. DNA for the CDR3: TGTGCCAGCAGCTTAGTCACAGGCACAGATACGCAGTATTTT.

The chain recombines TRBV7-9 with TRBJ2-7; 8 positions agree with TRBD1. With 3 bases clipped from V and 2 bases from J, the junction kept 6 bases outside the gene matches. This CDR3 is built from 15 residues. Germline values: CDR1 SEHNR, CDR2 FQNEAQ (reference sequence). The CDR3 nucleotides are TGTGCCAGCAGCTTGGCCGACAGGGGAGCCTACGAGCAGTACTTC. Its translation is CASSLADRGAYEQYF.

The genes are TRBV5-4 and TRBJ2-7; D gene uncertain. Trimming left V 0 bases short and J 6 bases short, with 10 bases between. The CDR3 covers 13 residues. Per the germline V gene, CDR1 is SGHNT and CDR2 is YYREEE (reference sequence). Written as DNA, the CDR3 is TGTGCCAGCAGCTTGGGGCAGGCTGGCGAGCAGTACTTC. The encoded protein is CASSLGQAGEQYF.

The chain has TRBV5-1 and TRBJ2-1; 11 bases are a match to TRBD2. V shed 1 base and J 7 bases; nucleotides not matched to a gene: 1. Germline assignment: CDR1 SGHRS and CDR2 YFSETQ. The CDR3 has 14 amino acids. CDR3 sequence reads: CASSLTSGGNEQFF. In nucleotides, the CDR3 is TGCGCCAGCAGCTTGACTAGCGGGGGTAATGAGCAGTTCTTC.

The chain carries TRBV21-1 and TRBJ1-1; the table's TRBD1 call for D was not verified on the DNA. TRBV21-1 has pseudogene status. The CDR3 extends over 18 amino acids. In DNA form, the CDR3 reads TGTGCCAGCAGCAAAGAGGCGTCAGGCCTTCTCATGAACACTGAAGCTTTCTTT. This encodes CASSKEASGLLMNTEAFF.

V and J are TRBV25-1 and TRBJ1-6, with D possibly TRBD1 on 5 matching bases. V was clipped by 2 bases and J by 4 bases, with 9 bases between them. This CDR3 comprises 15 residues. Germline V gene lookup returns CDR1 MGHDK and CDR2 SYGVNS. CDR3 sequence: CASSEPGTYNSPLHF. In DNA form, the CDR3 reads TGTGCCAGCAGTGAACCCGGGACTTATAATTCACCCCTCCACTTT.

This chain joins TRBV14 and TRBJ2-4; weak D call: TRBD2 (7 bases). Trimming pared 3 bases from V and 6 bases from J, leaving 12 bases between. CDR3 length: 14 residues. Looked up from germline, CDR1 is SGHDN and CDR2 is FVKESK. CDR3 bases: TGTGCCAGCAGCCAGGGGGGGACAAGAAACATTCAGTACTTC. This translates into CASSQGGTRNIQYF.

The chain uses TRBV2 and TRBJ2-7, with D possibly TRBD2 on 6 matching bases. V gave up 8 bases and J gave up 1 base, with 9 bases separating them. Germline assignment: CDR1 SNHLY and CDR2 FYNNEI. This CDR3 has 12 amino acids. In DNA form, the CDR3 reads TGTGCCAGCTGCGGGGCTTCCTACGAGCAGTACTTC. Its translation: CASCGASYEQYF.

The chain uses TRBV4-1 and TRBJ1-2; D is unclear. V dropped 1 base and J dropped 2 bases, with 11 bases sitting between them. Germline assignment: CDR1 MGHRA and CDR2 YSYEKL. The CDR3 has 15 amino acids. The DNA of the CDR3 is TGCGCCAGCAGCCAAGTCCGATGGGAGAACTATGGCTACACCTTC. It encodes CASSQVRWENYGYTF.

The rearrangement joins TRBV7-3 to TRBJ2-2, with TRBD2 as a possible D gene (5 bases). The CDR3 is 14 residues long. The V gene lost 2 bases and the J gene lost 3 bases, with 7 bases spanning the gap. CDR1 and CDR2 (germline): SGHTA, FQGTGA. The CDR3 nucleotides read TGTGCCAGCAGCTTAGGAGGAGACACCGGGGAGCTGTTTTTT. It translates to CASSLGGDTGELFF.

Note on this clone: The sample contains more than one DNA sequence encoding this CDR3. V gene TRBV5-1 combines with J gene TRBJ2-7; D is perhaps TRBD1 (6 bases). Germline CDR1 and CDR2: SGHRS and YFSETQ. Trimming took 0 bases from V and 2 from J, leaving 12 bases between them. The CDR3 extends over 15 amino acids. The chain's CDR3 is CASSLEGDNTYEQYF. Written as DNA, the CDR3 is TGCGCCAGCAGCTTGGAGGGGGACAACACCTACGAGCAGTACTTC. The variable domain in full, completed from reference TRBV5-1 and TRBJ2-7, reads KAGVTQTPRYLIKTRGQQVTLSCSPISGHRSVSWYQQTPGQGLQFLFEYFSETQRNKGNFPGRFSGRQFSNSRSEMNVSTLELGDSALYLCASSLEGDNTYEQYFGPGTRLTVT.

The chain employs TRBV6-1 and TRBJ2-2, with 10 bases identical to TRBD1. The V and J ends lost 8 bases and 5 bases, in that order; junction bases with no gene match: 5. The CDR3 covers 14 residues. Germline loops: CDR1 MNHNS, CDR2 SASEGT. The CDR3 loop is CASGRDRGTGELFF. The CDR3 DNA reads TGTGCCAGCGGGCGGGACAGGGGTACCGGGGAGCTGTTTTTT.

The chain carries TRBV4-2 and TRBJ2-2; 10 bases match TRBD2. Losses at the gene ends were 1 base for V and 3 bases for J; bases not matched to a gene: 5. Germline V CDR1 and CDR2: LGHNA, YNFKEQ. The CDR3 loop spans 17 amino acids. In nucleotides, the CDR3 is TGTGCCAGCAGCCAAGCAATTACTAGCGGGGACACCGGGGAGCTGTTTTTT. Residues: CASSQAITSGDTGELFF.

The chain joins TRBV5-5 to TRBJ2-7, with unresolved D. The CDR3 totals 12 residues. Germline CDR1 and CDR2: SGHKS and YYEKEE (reference sequence). V was trimmed by 3 bases and J by 3 bases, leaving 7 bases between them. For the CDR3, the DNA is TGTGCCAGCAGCTCCACAGTCTACGAGCAGTACTTC. Amino acid sequence: CASSSTVYEQYF.

The gene calls are TRBV5-6 and TRBJ2-7; 7 nucleotides match TRBD1. This CDR3 has 18 residues. CDR1 SGHDT and CDR2 YYEEEE come from the germline V gene. With V trimmed by 2 bases and J by 3 bases, 17 bases remained unmatched. The CDR3 DNA is TGTGCCAGCAGCTTCCGGGACAGCCAAAAAAGACAGATCTACGAGCAGTACTTC. Amino acid sequence: CASSFRDSQKRQIYEQYF.

A note on this clone: The identical CDR3 is also encoded by other nucleotide sequences in the sample. V gene TRBV9 combines with J gene TRBJ1-1; 7 bases agree with TRBD1. CDR1 and CDR2 (germline): SGDLS, YYNGEE. This CDR3 spans 14 amino acids. V lost 0 bases and J lost 4; bases outside the gene matches: 3. The CDR3 region is CASSVGGGGTEAFF. In DNA form, the CDR3 reads TGTGCCAGCAGCGTAGGAGGGGGCGGCACTGAAGCTTTCTTT.

This chain links TRBV7-2 with TRBJ2-7, with 11 bases aligning to TRBD1. Per the germline V gene, CDR1 is SGHTA and CDR2 is FQGNSA. This CDR3 contains 13 residues. Germline trimming cut 7 bases from V and 4 bases from J; bases unmatched to any gene: 3. As DNA, the CDR3 is TGTGCCAGCAAGGGGACAGGGGGGTACGAGCAGTACTTC. This encodes CASKGTGGYEQYF. Combining the CDR3 with reference TRBV7-2 and TRBJ2-7 gives the whole variable domain GAGVSQSPSNKVTEKGKDVELRCDPISGHTALYWYRQSLGQGLEFLIYFQGNSAPDKSGLPSDRFSAERTGGSVSTLTIQRTQQEDSAVYLCASKGTGGYEQYFGPGTRLTVT.

The chain carries TRBV7-2 and TRBJ1-6; weak D call: TRBD1 (6 bases). CDR3 size: 14 residues. Trimming took off 5 bases at V and 2 bases at J, with 7 bases between the two ends. The germline V gene has CDR1 SGHTA and CDR2 FQGNSA. CDR3 DNA sequence: TGTGCCAGCAGCGCAGGGGCCTATAATTCACCCCTCCACTTT. It encodes CASSAGAYNSPLHF.

The rearrangement links TRBV7-6 to TRBJ1-1; possible D gene TRBD1, 6 bases. Trimming removed 5 bases from V and 0 bases from J, with 10 bases in between. Germline V CDR1 and CDR2: SGHVS, FNYEAQ. CDR3 size: 14 residues. The CDR3 region has the DNA TGTGCCAGCAGCCCACAGGGATTGAACACTGAAGCTTTCTTT. It is translated as CASSPQGLNTEAFF.

CDR3 amino acids: CASSPGVASSGNTIYF. Written as DNA, the CDR3 is TGTGCCAGTAGTCCCGGGGTGGCGAGCTCTGGAAACACCATATATTTT. This chain connects TRBV19 to TRBJ1-3, with D unresolved. CDR1 and CDR2 (germline): LNHDA, SQIVND (reference sequence). The CDR3 contains 16 residues. The V end lost 5 bases, the J end lost 0 bases, and 14 bases lay between the germline ends.